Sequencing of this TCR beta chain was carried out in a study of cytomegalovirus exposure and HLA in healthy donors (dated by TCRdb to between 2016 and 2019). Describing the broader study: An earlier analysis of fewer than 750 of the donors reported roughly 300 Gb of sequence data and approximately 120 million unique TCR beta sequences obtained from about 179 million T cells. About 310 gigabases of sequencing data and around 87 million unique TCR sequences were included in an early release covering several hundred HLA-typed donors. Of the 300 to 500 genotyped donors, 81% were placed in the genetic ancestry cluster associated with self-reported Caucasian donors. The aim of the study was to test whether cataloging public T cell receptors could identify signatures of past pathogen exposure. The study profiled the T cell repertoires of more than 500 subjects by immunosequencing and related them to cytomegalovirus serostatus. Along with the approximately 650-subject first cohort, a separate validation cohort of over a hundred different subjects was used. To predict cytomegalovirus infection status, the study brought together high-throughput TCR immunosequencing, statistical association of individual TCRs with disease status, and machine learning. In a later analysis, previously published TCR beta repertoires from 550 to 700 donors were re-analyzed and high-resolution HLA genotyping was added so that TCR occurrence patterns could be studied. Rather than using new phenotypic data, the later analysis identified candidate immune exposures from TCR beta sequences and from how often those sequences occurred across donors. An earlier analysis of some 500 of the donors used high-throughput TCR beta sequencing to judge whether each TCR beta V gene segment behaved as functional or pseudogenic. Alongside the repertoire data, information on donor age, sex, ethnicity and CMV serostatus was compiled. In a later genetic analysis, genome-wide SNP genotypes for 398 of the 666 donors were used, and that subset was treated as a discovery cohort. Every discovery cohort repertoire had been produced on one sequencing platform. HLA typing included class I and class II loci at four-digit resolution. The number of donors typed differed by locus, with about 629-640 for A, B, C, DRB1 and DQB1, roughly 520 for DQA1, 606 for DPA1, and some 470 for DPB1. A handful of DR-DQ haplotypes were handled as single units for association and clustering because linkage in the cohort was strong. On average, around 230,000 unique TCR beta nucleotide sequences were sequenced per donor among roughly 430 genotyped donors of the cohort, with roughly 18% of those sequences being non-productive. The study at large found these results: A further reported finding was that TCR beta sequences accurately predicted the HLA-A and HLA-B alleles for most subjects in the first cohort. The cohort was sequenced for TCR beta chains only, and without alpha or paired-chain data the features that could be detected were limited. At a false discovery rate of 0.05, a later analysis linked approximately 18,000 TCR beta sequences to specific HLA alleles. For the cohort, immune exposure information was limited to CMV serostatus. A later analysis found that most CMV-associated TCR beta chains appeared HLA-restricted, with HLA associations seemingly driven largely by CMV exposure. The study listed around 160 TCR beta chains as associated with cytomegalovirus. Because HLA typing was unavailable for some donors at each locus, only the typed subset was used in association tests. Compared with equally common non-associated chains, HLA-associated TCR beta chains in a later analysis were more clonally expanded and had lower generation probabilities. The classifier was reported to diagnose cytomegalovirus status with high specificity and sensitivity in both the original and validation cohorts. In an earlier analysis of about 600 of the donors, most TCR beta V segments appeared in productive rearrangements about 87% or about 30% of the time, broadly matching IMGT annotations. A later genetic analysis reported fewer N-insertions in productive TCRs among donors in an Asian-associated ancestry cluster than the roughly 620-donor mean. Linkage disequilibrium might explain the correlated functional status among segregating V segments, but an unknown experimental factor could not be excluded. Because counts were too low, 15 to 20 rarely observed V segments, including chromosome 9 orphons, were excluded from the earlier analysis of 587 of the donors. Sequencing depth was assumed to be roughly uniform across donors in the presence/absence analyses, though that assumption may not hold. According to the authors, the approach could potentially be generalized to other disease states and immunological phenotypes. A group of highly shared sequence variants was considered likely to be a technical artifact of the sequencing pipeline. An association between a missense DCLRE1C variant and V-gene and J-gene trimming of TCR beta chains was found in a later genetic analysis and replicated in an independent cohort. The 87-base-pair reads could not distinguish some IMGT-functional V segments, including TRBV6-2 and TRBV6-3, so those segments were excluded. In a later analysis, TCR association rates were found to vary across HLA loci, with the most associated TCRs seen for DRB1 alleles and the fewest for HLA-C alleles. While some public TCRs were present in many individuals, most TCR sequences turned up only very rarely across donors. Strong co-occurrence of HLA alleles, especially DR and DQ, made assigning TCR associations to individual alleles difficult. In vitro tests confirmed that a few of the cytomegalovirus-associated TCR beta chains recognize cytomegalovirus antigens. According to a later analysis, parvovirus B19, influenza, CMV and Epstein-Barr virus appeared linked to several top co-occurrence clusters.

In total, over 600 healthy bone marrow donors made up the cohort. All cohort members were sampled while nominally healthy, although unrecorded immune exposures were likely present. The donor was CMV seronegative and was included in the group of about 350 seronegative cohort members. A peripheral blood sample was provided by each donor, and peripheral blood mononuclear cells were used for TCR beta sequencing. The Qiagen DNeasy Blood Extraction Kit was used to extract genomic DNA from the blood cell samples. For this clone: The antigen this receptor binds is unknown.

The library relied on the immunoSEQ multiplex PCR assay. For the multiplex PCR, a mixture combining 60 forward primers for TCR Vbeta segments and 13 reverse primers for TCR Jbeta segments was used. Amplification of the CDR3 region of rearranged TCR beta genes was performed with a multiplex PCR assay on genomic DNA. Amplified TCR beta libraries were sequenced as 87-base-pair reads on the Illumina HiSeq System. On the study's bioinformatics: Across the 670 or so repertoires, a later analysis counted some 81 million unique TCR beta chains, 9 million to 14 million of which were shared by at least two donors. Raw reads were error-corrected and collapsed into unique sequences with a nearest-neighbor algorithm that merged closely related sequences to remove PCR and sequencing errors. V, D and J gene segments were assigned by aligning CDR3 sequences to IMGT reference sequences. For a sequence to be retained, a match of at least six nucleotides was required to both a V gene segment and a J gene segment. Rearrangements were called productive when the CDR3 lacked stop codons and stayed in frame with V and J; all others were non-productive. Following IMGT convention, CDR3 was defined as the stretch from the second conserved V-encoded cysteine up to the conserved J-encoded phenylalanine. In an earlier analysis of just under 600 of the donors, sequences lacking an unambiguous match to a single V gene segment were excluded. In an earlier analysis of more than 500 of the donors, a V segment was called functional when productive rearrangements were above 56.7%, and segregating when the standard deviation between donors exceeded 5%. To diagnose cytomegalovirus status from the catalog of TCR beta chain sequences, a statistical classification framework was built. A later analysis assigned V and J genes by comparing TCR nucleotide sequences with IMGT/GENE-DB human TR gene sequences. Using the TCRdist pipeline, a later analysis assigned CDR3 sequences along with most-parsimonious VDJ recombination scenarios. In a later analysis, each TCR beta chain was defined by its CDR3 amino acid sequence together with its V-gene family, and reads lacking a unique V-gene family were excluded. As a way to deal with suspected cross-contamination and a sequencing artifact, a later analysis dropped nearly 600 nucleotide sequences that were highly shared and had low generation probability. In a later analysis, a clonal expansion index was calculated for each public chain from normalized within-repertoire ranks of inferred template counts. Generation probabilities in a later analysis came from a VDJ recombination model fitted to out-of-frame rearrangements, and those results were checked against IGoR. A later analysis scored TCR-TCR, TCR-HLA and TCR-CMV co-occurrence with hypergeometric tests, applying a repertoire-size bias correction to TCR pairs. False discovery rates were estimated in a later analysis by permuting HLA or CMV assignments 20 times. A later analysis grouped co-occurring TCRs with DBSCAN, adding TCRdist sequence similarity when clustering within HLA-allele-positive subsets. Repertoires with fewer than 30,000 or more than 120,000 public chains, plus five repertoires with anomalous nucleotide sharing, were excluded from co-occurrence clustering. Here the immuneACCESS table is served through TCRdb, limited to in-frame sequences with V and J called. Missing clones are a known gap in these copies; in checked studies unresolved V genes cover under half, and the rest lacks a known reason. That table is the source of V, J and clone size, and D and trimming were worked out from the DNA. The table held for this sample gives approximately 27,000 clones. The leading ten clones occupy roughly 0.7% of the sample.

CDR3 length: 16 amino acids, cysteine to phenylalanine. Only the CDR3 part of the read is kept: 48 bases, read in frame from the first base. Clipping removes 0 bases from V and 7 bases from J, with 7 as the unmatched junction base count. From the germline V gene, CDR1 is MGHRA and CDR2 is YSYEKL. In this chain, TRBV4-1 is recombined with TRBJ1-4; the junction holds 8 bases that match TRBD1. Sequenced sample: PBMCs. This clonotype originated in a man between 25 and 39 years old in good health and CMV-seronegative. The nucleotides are TGCGCCAGCAGCCAAGACTGGGACAGGATGTCTGAAAAACTGTTTTTT. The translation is CASSQDWDRMSEKLFF.